A selection of T cell receptor beta chains follows, all from one sample in a study of post-analysis software for immune sequencing data. One entry per CDR3 protein results from TCRdb running MiXCR on the PCR reads. Of 600,000 to 750,000 distinct CDR3 sequences listed, approximately 59% are singletons. Sequencing was done on a sample of blood. The receptor set was obtained from a girl aged 2 to 9 with multiple sclerosis. Each CDR3 is given with its conserved first and last residue. A D gene is named only where the DNA matches it firmly. Rows give clone size only sometimes, using once, few, many, or a class for an expanded clone.

TRBD2	TRBV7-8	few	TRBJ2-7	CASSLLSSGSYEQYF	TGTGCCAGCAGCTTACTTTCTAGCGGGAGTTACGAGCAGTACTTC
.	TRBV6-7	.	TRBJ2-6	CAGSKSQPGSGANVLTF	TGTGCCGGAAGTAAGTCCCAACCGGGCTCTGGGGCCAACGTCCTGACTTTC
TRBD1	TRBV20-1	.	TRBJ1-6	CSARGGTENSPLHF	TGCAGTGCCAGAGGGGGGACAGAAAATTCACCCCTCCACTTT
.	TRBV29-1	few	TRBJ2-5	CSVEDQAGEETQYF	TGCAGCGTTGAAGATCAGGCAGGGGAAGAGACCCAGTACTTC
TRBD2	TRBV7-8	few	TRBJ2-5	CASSLEAPGGVQYF	TGTGCCAGCAGCTTAGAGGCTCCGGGGGGGGTCCAGTACTTC
.	TRBV5-1	.	TRBJ2-3	CASSREGTAFTDTQYF	TGCGCCAGCAGCCGGGAGGGGACAGCTTTCACAGATACGCAGTATTTT
TRBD2	TRBV29-1	.	TRBJ2-3	CSVDPTSGIVADTQYF	TGCAGCGTTGACCCGACTAGCGGGATAGTGGCAGATACGCAGTATTTT
TRBD1	TRBV20-1	.	TRBJ2-1	CSTRALTGKQFF	TGCAGTACTAGAGCCCTGACAGGGAAGCAGTTCTTC
TRBD1	TRBV12-3/TRBV12-4	.	TRBJ2-7	CASTLEGTGLYEQYF	TGTGCCAGCACCTTAGAGGGGACAGGGCTCTACGAGCAGTACTTC
.	TRBV15	.	TRBJ1-1	CATSRDRVTEAFF	TGTGCCACCAGCAGAGATCGGGTCACTGAAGCTTTCTTT